A single TCR beta chain is shown here with its context. What antigen it recognizes has not been identified. No base quality values were provided; no much bigger clone lies one nucleotide off. Different DNA sequences within this sample yield the same CDR3. This entry belongs to a study of shared clonotypes between healthy human individuals (dated by TCRdb to the early 2020s). Concerning the study at large: Two women and three men aged 18 to 49 years were included in the cohort. To estimate repertoire size and how much clonotypes are shared between individuals, the study performed deep sequencing of blood TCR repertoires from a few healthy adults. For each donor, CD4 naive and CD4 memory were each given three plates, CD8 naive was given two plates, and CD8 memory was given one plate. To increase sequencing depth and limit assay-specific biases, TCR repertoire library preparation and sequencing were carried out by different laboratories using diverse techniques. Each donor's leukapheresis produced roughly between about 0.9 and 9.5 billion PBMCs.

Here is what the overall study found, with its caveats: Incomplete sequencing was indicated by rarefaction of sorted-subset datasets, despite the large sequencing depth. Because the study included only a small number of donors, the genetic and exposure-history diversity represented was limited. Based on pairwise subsampling, the degree of clonotype sharing among donors was expected to be affected by sequencing depth. Estimated clonotype richness was generally larger for naive than for memory subsets. Compared with non-shared clonotypes, clonotypes shared by all four sorted-subset donors had higher generation probabilities. Sampling was restricted to blood, and TCR repertoires in tissue are likely to differ from TCR repertoires in blood. When a few donors were compared, the shared fraction of clonotypes was roughly 4.8% for naive CD4, roughly 3.3% for naive CD8, 2% to 2.5% for memory CD4, and roughly 0.4% for memory CD8.

For the CD8 naive samples, CD45RO-negative cells were positively selected for CCR7, yielding a CD45RA+CCR7+ population from which TemRA cells were excluded. The donors were healthy, HIV-negative adults who had no recently reported acute infections or vaccinations. All donors were Caucasian adults living in Nashville, Tennessee, USA. Blood was obtained by leukapheresis, after which PBMCs were separated by Ficoll-Histopaque density gradient centrifugation and cryopreserved in liquid nitrogen vapor phase. Analytical flow cytometry was used to check the purity and quantity of each magnetically sorted T cell population. Each sorted fraction had its genomic DNA isolated and then quantified by UV absorbance on a Nanodrop 2000c. As encoded in the germline V gene, CDR1 is SQVTM while CDR2 is ANQGSEA. The CDR3 starts with the cysteine, ends with the phenylalanine, and has 13 residues. Of all the DNA, just the CDR3 is kept, 39 bases in frame from base 1. V is pared back by 4 bases and J by 1 base, with 11 bases lying between the germline termini.

Using the deep immunoSEQ assay, multiplex PCR amplified TCR CDR3 regions from genomic DNA. Extracted genomic DNA from each cell subset was spread evenly across all wells of several immunoSEQ 96-well plates, with each plate serving as a replicate. For sorted subsets, approximately 190 ng of genomic DNA, equivalent to around 30,000 T cell genomes, went into each replicate PCR. Purified libraries were quantified with a Qubit 3.0 fluorometer, sized on a Bioanalyzer 2100, and re-quantified with the KAPA Library Quantification kit. A separate single-read 150-cycle Illumina NextSeq 550 flow cell was used to sequence each immunoSEQ 96-well plate. The authors processed their data as follows. Because only junctional sequences without quality scores were contained in the immunoSEQ output, filtering matching that applied to full-length reads could not be performed. To assign V/J genes and CDR3, sequences were annotated using PyIR, a Python wrapper for IgBLAST v1.9, with IMGT germline references. Reads with weak V/J assignments (E-value above 1e-6), missing CDR3, stop codons, out-of-frame junctions, or ambiguous translated residues were removed. A V3J clonotype was defined by an identical inferred V gene, J gene, and CDR3 amino acid sequence. To compute the percentage overlap between repertoires, the number of shared unique clonotypes was divided by the size of the smaller repertoire. Richness of each repertoire was evaluated using RTK rarefaction, the Chao1 estimator, and Recon v2.1 estimates of unobserved clonotypes. OLGA was used to compute generation probabilities for all TCRbeta clonotypes that the gDNA method yielded from a handful of donors. TCRdb holds this immuneACCESS table with in-frame rearrangements only. Some clones are missing; in checked studies, unresolved V genes explain under half, and the rest has no known cause. The DNA was the basis for D and trimming; V, J and clone size are from that table. The sample yields around 2.1 million clones; roughly 91% were counted once. 1.7% of the sample goes to the ten largest clones.

Sequencing used naive CD8+ T cells from PBMCs. The meaning of the sample's cell subset or site label: CD45RA+CCR7+. This sequence originates from a man aged 18 to 30 in good health. Some clones in this sample may be carry-over from other donors' samples. This chain is built from TRBV29-1 and TRBJ2-7, with a weak D call of TRBD1 (6 bases match). The bases are TGCAGCGTTGGGGGGCGCCGATCCTACGAGCAGTACTTC. This translates into CSVGGRRSYEQYF.